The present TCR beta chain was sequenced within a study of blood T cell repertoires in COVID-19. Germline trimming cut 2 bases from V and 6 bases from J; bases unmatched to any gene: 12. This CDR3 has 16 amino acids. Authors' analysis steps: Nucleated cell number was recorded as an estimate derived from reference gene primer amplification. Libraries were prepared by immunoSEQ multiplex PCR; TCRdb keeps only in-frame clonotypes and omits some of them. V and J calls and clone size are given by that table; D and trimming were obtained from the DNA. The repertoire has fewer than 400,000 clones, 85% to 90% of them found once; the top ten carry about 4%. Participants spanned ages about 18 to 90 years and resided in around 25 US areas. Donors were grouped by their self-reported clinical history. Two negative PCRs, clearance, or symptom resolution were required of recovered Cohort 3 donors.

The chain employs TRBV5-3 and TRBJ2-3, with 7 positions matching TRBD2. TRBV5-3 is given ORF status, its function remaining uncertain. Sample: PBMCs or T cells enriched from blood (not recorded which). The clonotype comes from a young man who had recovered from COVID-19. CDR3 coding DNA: TGTGCCAGAAGCTTTTTGGGCGGGAGTGAAGGGGATACGCAGTATTTT. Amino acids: CARSFLGGSEGDTQYF.